The following is a T cell receptor (beta chain) sequence with its context. What it binds is unknown. The sample comes from a study of persistence of HIV-infected CD4 T cells. As for the study in general: Blood samples, up to 180 mL, came from multiple time points, except two leukapheresis donors sampled once.

Cells were stimulated with CMV-infected fibroblast lysates at roughly 10 ug/mL. Sorting of responding CD4+ T cells relied on upregulated CD40 ligand together with CD69. Donors were HIV-1-infected adults who began suppressive ART during chronic infection. The immunoSEQ assay was version 4, run in survey mode. Profiled with immunoSEQ multiplex PCR; TCRdb holds only in-frame clones, not every one. This table holds some 16,000 clones, about 65% found once. The CDR3 contains 15 residues. After removal of 3 bases from V and 4 bases from J, the junction contained 9 bases not matched to a gene. From germline, CDR1 is SGHTA and CDR2 FQGNSA.

This TCR was recovered from an adult woman with HIV who was CMV-seropositive. The chain links TRBV7-2 to TRBJ2-7, with 7 bases identical to TRBD1. This specimen was CD4+ T cells sorted from PBMCs after approximately 18-hour stimulation, taken from a patient who received antiretroviral therapy. CDR3 coding DNA: TGTGCCAGCAGCTTCGCCCCGGGACAGAATTACGAGCAGTACTTC. It encodes CASSFAPGQNYEQYF.